The TCR beta chain under discussion was sequenced for a study of blood T cell repertoires in COVID-19. TCRdb keeps only in-frame clones here, not all; method: immunoSEQ multiplex PCR. The data contain 250,000 or so clones, about nine tenths of them seen just once; the ten biggest clones take up about 2.6%. The sample comprised PBMCs or T cells enriched from blood (not recorded which). The TCR comes from a woman between 18 and 29 years old who had recovered from COVID-19.

The CDR3 sequence: CATRGKAGGTNEQFF. The CDR3 DNA reads as TGTGCCACCAGAGGGAAGGCGGGAGGTACCAATGAGCAGTTCTTC. The gene calls are TRBV15 and TRBJ2-1; 8 bases agree with TRBD2. V lost 6 bases to trimming and J lost 6 bases; unmatched junction nucleotides: 10. The CDR3 runs to 15 residues. CDR1 is LNHNV, CDR2 YYDKDF, per germline (reference sequence).